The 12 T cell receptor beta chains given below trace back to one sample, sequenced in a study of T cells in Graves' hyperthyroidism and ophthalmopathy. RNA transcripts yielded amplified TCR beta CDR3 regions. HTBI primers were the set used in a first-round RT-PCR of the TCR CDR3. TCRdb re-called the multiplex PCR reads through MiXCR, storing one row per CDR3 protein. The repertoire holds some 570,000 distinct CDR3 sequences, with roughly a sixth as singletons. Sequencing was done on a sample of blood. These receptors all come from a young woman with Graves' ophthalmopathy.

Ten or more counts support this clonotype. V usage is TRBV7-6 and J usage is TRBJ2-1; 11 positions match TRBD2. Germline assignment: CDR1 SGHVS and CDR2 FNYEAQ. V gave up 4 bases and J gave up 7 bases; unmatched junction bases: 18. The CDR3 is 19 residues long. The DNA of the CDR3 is TGTGCCAGCAGCTCGAACCTCCTAGCGGGGGGCCGTGGTGGAAATGAGCAGTTCTTC. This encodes CASSSNLLAGGRGGNEQFF.

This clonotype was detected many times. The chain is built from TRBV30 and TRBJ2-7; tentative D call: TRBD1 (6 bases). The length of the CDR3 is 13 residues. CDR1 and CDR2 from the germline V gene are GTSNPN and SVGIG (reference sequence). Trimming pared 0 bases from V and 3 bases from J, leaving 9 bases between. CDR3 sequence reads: CAWSVGHDYEQYF. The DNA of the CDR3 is TGTGCCTGGAGTGTGGGACACGACTACGAGCAGTACTTC.

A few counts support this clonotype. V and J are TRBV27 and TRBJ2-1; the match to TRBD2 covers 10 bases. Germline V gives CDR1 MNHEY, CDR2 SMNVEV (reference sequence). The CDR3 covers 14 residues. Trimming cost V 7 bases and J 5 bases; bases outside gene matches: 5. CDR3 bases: TGTGCCAGCATAGCGGGGGGACAAGACAATGAGCAGTTCTTC. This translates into CASIAGGQDNEQFF.

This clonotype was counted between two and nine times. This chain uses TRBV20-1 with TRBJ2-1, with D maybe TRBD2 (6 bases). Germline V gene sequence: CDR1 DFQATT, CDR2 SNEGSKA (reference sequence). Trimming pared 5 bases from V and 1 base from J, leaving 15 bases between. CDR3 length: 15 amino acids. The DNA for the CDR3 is TGCAGTGCTCGCCGGGACTCACTGTCCTACAATGAGCAGTTCTTC. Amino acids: CSARRDSLSYNEQFF.

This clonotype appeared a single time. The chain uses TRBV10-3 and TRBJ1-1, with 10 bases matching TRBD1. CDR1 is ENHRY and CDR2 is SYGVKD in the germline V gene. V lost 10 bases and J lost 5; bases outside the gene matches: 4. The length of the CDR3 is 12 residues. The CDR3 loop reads CANGQGVTEAFF. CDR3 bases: TGTGCCAACGGACAGGGGGTAACTGAAGCTTTCTTT.

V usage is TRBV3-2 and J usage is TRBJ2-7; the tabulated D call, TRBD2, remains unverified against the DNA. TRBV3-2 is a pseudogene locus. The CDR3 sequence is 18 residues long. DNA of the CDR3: TGTGCCAGCAGCCAAGTGGCCGAGGCTAGCGGGCCTACCTACGAGCAGTACTTC. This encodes CASSQVAEASGPTYEQYF.

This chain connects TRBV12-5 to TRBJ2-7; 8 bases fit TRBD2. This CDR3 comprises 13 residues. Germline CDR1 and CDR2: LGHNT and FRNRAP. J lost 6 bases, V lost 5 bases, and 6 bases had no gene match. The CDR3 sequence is CASGTRGGFEQYF. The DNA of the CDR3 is TGTGCTAGTGGTACCCGGGGGGGATTCGAGCAGTACTTC.

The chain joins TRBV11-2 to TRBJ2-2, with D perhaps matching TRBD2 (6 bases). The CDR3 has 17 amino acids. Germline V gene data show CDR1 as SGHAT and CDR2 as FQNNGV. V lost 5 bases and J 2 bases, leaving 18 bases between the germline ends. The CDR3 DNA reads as TGTGCCAGCAGCCCACCCTTCGCGGGGTCAAACACCGGGGAGCTGTTTTTT. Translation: CASSPPFAGSNTGELFF.

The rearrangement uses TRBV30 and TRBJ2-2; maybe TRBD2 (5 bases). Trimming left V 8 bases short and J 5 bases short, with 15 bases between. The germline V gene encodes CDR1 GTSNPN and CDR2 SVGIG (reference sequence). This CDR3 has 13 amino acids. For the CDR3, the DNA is TGTGCCAGTAGTATCTCGGGAACCGGGGAGCTGTTTTTT. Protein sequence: CASSISGTGELFF.

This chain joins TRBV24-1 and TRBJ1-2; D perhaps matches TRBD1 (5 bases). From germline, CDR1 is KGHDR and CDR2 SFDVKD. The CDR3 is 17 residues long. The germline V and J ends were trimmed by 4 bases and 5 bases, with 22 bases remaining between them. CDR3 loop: CATSDPTATPGVYGYTF. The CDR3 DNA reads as TGTGCCACCAGTGACCCGACAGCGACTCCGGGGGTGTATGGCTACACCTTC.

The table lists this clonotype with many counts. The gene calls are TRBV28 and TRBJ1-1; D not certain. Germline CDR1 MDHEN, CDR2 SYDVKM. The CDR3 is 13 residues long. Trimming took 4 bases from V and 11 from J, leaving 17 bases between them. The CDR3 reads CASSYAVLGKAFF. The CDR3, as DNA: TGTGCCAGCAGTTACGCCGTCCTAGGGAAGGCTTTCTTT.

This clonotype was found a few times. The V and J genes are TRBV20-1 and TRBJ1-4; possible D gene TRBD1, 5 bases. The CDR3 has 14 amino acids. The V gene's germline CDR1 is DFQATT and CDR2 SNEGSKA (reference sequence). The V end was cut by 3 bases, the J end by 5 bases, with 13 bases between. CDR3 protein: CSASGAGINEKLFF. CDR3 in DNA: TGCAGTGCTAGTGGGGCAGGGATAAATGAAAAACTGTTTTTT.